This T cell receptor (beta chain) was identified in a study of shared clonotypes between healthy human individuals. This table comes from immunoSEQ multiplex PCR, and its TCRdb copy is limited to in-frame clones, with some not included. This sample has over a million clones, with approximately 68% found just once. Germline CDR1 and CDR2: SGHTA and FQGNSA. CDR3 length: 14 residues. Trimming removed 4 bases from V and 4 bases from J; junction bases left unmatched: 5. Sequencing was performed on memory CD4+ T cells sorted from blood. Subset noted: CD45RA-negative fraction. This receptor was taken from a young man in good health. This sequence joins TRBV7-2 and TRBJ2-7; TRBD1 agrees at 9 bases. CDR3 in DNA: TGTGCCAGCAGCTCCCGGGACAGGGTTTACGAGCAGTACTTC. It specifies CASSSRDRVYEQYF.